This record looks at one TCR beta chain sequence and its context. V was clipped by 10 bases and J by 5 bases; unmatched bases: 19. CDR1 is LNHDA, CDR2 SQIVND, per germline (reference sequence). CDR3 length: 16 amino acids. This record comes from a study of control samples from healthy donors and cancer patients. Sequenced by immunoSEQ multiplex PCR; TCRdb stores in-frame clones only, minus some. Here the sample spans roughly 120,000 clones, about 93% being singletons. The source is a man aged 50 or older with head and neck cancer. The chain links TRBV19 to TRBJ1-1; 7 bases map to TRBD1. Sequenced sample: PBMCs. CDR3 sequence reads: CATTRTGSLFGTEAFF. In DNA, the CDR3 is TGTGCCACCACCAGGACAGGTTCACTGTTCGGAACTGAAGCTTTCTTT.